The 14 T cell receptor beta chains in this list originate from one sample, sequenced in a study of T cell repertoires in cytomegalovirus infection. TCRdb re-called the reads through MiXCR, storing one row per CDR3 protein. The sample yields roughly 220,000 distinct CDR3 sequences, about 39% seen once. These receptors have no identified antigens. This material consisted of CD8+ T cells from cultured PBMCs, taken from culture after CMV antigen stimulation. Receptors originate from a human donor in good health (CMV status not recorded). Some clones in this sample may be carry-over from other donors' samples.

This clonotype was found many times. The V call is TRBV27, the J call TRBJ2-2; possibly TRBD2 for D (5 bases). The CDR3 length is 14 residues. V was clipped by 5 bases and J by 0 bases, with 7 bases between them. Per germline, CDR1 MNHEY and CDR2 SMNVEV (reference sequence). The CDR3: CASSLAANTGELFF. CDR3 DNA sequence: TGTGCCAGCAGTCTAGCAGCGAACACCGGGGAGCTGTTTTTT.

This chain joins TRBV11-2 and TRBJ2-7, with no clear D. V was pared by 4 bases and J by 2 bases, with 12 bases between. The CDR3 contains 14 residues. Germline CDR1 is SGHAT and CDR2 is FQNNGV. The CDR3 sequence is CASSSLAAAYEQYF. CDR3 DNA: TGTGCCAGCAGCTCCCTGGCGGCAGCCTACGAGCAGTACTTC.

This clonotype occurred a few times. The chain is built from TRBV6-6 and TRBJ2-6; no clear D. V lost 0 bases, J lost 0 bases, and 9 bases lay in between. The CDR3 consists of 17 residues. The V gene's germline CDR1 is MNHNY and CDR2 SVGAGI (reference sequence). In DNA, the CDR3 is TGTGCCAGCAGTTACTCGTTCGTGGCCTCTGGGGCCAACGTCCTGACTTTC. Translating it yields CASSYSFVASGANVLTF.

On this clonotype: The junction departs from germline at one end; a sequencing error may be responsible. As DNA, the CDR3 is TGTGCCAGCAGTTACGGACAGGGTTCGGACAATGAGCAGTCCTTC. It specifies CASSYGQGSDNEQSF. This chain links TRBV6-5 with TRBJ2-1, with 8 nucleotides matching TRBD1. The CDR3 consists of 15 residues. CDR1 is MNHEY and CDR2 is SVGAGI in the germline V gene.

V gene TRBV28 combines with J gene TRBJ2-1, with TRBD2 identical over 10 bases. V shed 0 bases and J 7 bases; nucleotides not matched to a gene: 9. Germline CDR1 reads MDHEN; CDR2 reads SYDVKM. The CDR3 totals 17 residues. The CDR3 region is CASSLWLAGEYGNEQFF. DNA for the CDR3: TGTGCCAGCAGTTTATGGCTAGCGGGGGAATATGGGAATGAGCAGTTCTTC. The complete variable domain, with remaining parts taken from reference TRBV28 and TRBJ2-1, reads DVKVTQSSRYLVKRTGEKVFLECVQDMDHENMFWYRQDPGLGLRLIYFSYDVKMKEKGDIPEGYSVSREKKERFSLILESASTNQTSMYLCASSLWLAGEYGNEQFFGPGTRLTVL.

As to this clonotype: This may be a read error, as it is one base from a much larger clone. CDR3 protein: CASSLLAVGTDTQYF. The CDR3 nucleotides read TGTGCCAGCAGCTTACTAGCGGTGGGCACAGATACGCAGTATTTT. This chain links TRBV7-6 with TRBJ2-3; 7 bases are shared with TRBD2. After removal of 2 bases from V and 1 base from J, the junction contained 3 bases not matched to a gene. The germline gives CDR1 SGHVS, CDR2 FNYEAQ. CDR3 length equals 15 residues.

This clonotype was detected a few times. The chain carries TRBV7-6 and TRBJ2-3, with D maybe TRBD2 (6 bases). The CDR3 runs 12 residues. Deletions cut 5 bases from V and 6 bases from J, with 9 bases between. Germline loops: CDR1 SGHVS, CDR2 FNYEAQ. The CDR3 here is CASSGGFDTQYF. CDR3 nucleotide sequence: TGTGCCAGCAGCGGGGGGTTTGATACGCAGTATTTT. The full variable domain, with the rest looked up from reference TRBV7-6 and TRBJ2-3, is GAGVSQSPRYKVTKRGQDVALRCDPISGHVSLYWYRQALGQGPEFLTYFNYEAQQDKSGLPNDRFSAERPEGSISTLTIQRTEQRDSAMYRCASSGGFDTQYFGPGTRLTVL.

The chain is built from TRBV6-1 and TRBJ2-7; D is ambiguous. Trimming shortened V by 6 bases and J by 6 bases, and 6 bases separated the two germline ends. The CDR3 has 10 residues. Germline CDR1 is MNHNS and CDR2 is SASEGT. CDR3 residues: CASRDGEQYF. The CDR3 DNA reads TGTGCCAGCAGGGACGGCGAGCAGTACTTC.

This clonotype was seen a few times. V is TRBV20-1 and J is TRBJ2-3; 7 nucleotides match TRBD1. Trimming took 3 bases from V and 3 from J; bases not matched to a gene: 6. This CDR3 spans 14 amino acids. CDR1 and CDR2 from the germline V gene are DFQATT and SNEGSKA (reference sequence). The DNA for the CDR3 is TGCAGTGCTAGTAGGGGGCGGGCGACAGATACGCAGTATTTT. It yields the protein CSASRGRATDTQYF.

The V and J genes are TRBV6-5 and TRBJ1-1; 8 nucleotides align to TRBD1. Germline V CDR1 and CDR2: MNHEY, SVGAGI. The V segment lost 5 bases and the J segment 0 bases; nucleotides outside the gene matches: 2. The CDR3 extends over 14 amino acids. The CDR3 DNA reads as TGTGCCAGCAGTGTGACAGGGGTGAACACTGAAGCTTTCTTT. Translating it yields CASSVTGVNTEAFF.

CDR3 amino acids: CASEEGGSYEQYF. As DNA, the CDR3 is TGTGCCAGCGAGGAAGGGGGGAGCTACGAGCAGTACTTC. The V and J genes are TRBV2 and TRBJ2-7, with D perhaps assigned TRBD1 or TRBD2 (6 bases each). The CDR3 is 13 residues long. Germline loops: CDR1 SNHLY, CDR2 FYNNEI. V was trimmed by 8 bases and J by 3 bases, leaving 14 bases between them.

V is TRBV19 and J is TRBJ1-5; tentatively, D is TRBD1 (6 bases). The V end lost 3 bases, the J end lost 0 bases, and 9 bases lay between the germline ends. Germline CDR1 LNHDA, CDR2 SQIVND (reference sequence). The CDR3 totals 15 residues. Here the CDR3 reads CASSILDSSNQPQHF. CDR3 bases: TGTGCCAGTAGTATTTTGGACAGTAGCAATCAGCCCCAGCATTTT.

This rearrangement joins TRBV7-6 to TRBJ1-5; possible D gene TRBD1, 6 bases. CDR1 SGHVS and CDR2 FNYEAQ come from the germline V gene. The CDR3 contains 14 residues. V shed 5 bases and J shed 7 bases, with 15 bases lying between them. The CDR3 DNA reads as TGTGCCAGCAGCCAGAAGGGGGTGGGGCAGCCCCAGCATTTT. This codes for CASSQKGVGQPQHF.

This chain connects TRBV30 to TRBJ1-1; 8 bases line up with TRBD1. The CDR3 is 14 residues long. V trimming: 8 bases; J trimming: 6 bases; junction bases outside the gene matches: 14. Germline V lookup: CDR1 GTSNPN, CDR2 SVGIG (reference sequence). The CDR3 protein is CAAGQGESASEAFF. Here the CDR3 DNA reads TGTGCCGCAGGACAGGGTGAAAGTGCGTCTGAAGCTTTCTTT.